The entry that follows covers one T cell receptor (beta chain) sequence. As originally analysed: Nucleated cell number was recorded as an estimate derived from reference gene primer amplification. Assay used: immunoSEQ multiplex PCR; TCRdb lists only in-frame clones, some missing. D and trimming were read from the DNA, whereas the V and J calls and clone size are those reported in that table. The sample yields 60,000 to 80,000 clones, 75% to 90% seen once. The CDR3 length is 13 residues. The V end lost 3 bases, the J end lost 4 bases, and 9 bases lay between the germline ends. Germline-derived CDR1 and CDR2 are LNHDA and SQIVND (reference sequence). These data belong to a study of blood T cell repertoires in COVID-19. On the study more broadly: Researchers got acute and convalescent COVID-19 samples from the United States, Italy and Spain. From T cells, B-cell-depleted T cells, or PBMCs came the material, which was cDNA or gDNA.

The chain has TRBV19 and TRBJ2-5; weak D call: TRBD2 (5 bases). Input material: peripheral blood. This TCR was recovered from a man aged 55 to 69 with acute or convalescent COVID-19. CDR3 amino acids: CASSIREGETQYF. The CDR3 DNA reads TGTGCCAGTAGTATTCGAGAGGGAGAGACCCAGTACTTC.